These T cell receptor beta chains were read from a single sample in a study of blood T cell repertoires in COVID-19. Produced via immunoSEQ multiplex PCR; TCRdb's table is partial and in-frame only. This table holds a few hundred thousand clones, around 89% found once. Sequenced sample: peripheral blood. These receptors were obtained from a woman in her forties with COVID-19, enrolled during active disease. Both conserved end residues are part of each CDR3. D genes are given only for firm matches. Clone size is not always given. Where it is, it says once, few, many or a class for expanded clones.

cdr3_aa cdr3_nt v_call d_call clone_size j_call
CASSLKQGAIGELFF TGTGCCAGCAGCTTGAAACAGGGGGCTATCGGGGAGCTGTTTTTT TRBV5-4 TRBD1 once TRBJ2-2
CASSLSSGGNQPQHF TGTGCCAGCAGCTTAAGTAGCGGGGGCAATCAGCCCCAGCATTTT TRBV6-6 NA once TRBJ1-5
CASSLDRGYGYTF TGTGCCAGCAGTTTGGACAGGGGCTATGGCTACACCTTC TRBV12-3/TRBV12-4 TRBD1 few TRBJ1-2
CASSIMGGETQYF TGTGCCAGTAGTATAATGGGAGGAGAGACCCAGTACTTC TRBV19 NA NA TRBJ2-5
CSASRRTAAYEQYF TGCAGTGCTAGTAGGAGGACGGCCGCCTACGAGCAGTACTTC TRBV20-1 NA NA TRBJ2-7
CASSSLPSSGQGLNEQYF TGCGCCAGCAGCTCCTTACCCTCTTCGGGACAGGGGCTCAACGAGCAGTACTTC TRBV5-1 TRBD1 once TRBJ2-7
CASSTGSSHLGPQHF TGTGCCAGCAGCACCGGGTCATCCCACCTTGGGCCCCAGCATTTT TRBV5-6 NA NA TRBJ1-5
CASSLLVGSGVEAFF TGTGCCAGCAGTTTATTAGTCGGTAGCGGGGTTGAAGCTTTCTTT TRBV28 NA NA TRBJ1-1
CASSGWDTNTEAFF TGTGCCAGCAGCGGTTGGGACACTAACACTGAAGCTTTCTTT TRBV7-9 NA NA TRBJ1-1
CASRLTGGDEKLFF TGCGCCAGCAGACTTACAGGGGGCGACGAAAAACTGTTTTTT TRBV4-3 TRBD1 NA TRBJ1-4
CATSRVAGQGKKKNEQFF TGTGCCACCAGCAGAGTTGCGGGACAGGGTAAAAAGAAGAATGAGCAGTTCTTC TRBV15 TRBD1 NA TRBJ2-1
CASSPRRNTEAFF TGTGCCAGCAGTCCCAGAAGGAACACTGAAGCTTTCTTT TRBV2 NA NA TRBJ1-1
CASSLVAGSPTDTQYF TGCGCCAGCAGCTTGGTTGCCGGGTCCCCCACAGATACGCAGTATTTT TRBV5-1 NA NA TRBJ2-3
CASSPGQQANYGYTF TGTGCCAGCAGCCCAGGACAGCAAGCTAACTATGGCTACACCTTC TRBV3-1/TRBV3-2 NA NA TRBJ1-2
CASSPWGQGLDYEQYF TGTGCCAGCAGCCCCTGGGGTCAGGGGCTTGATTACGAGCAGTACTTC TRBV3-1/TRBV3-2 NA NA TRBJ2-7
CASSESKGGVGHGYTF TGCGCCAGCAGTGAGTCGAAAGGGGGCGTTGGGCATGGCTACACCTTC TRBV10-1 TRBD1 NA TRBJ1-2
CASSIRGFSYEQYF TGTGCCAGTAGTATAAGGGGCTTCTCCTACGAGCAGTACTTC TRBV19 NA NA TRBJ2-7
CASRVLPGQRQETQYF TGTGCCAGCAGGGTCCTCCCGGGACAGCGTCAAGAGACCCAGTACTTC TRBV6-6 TRBD1 NA TRBJ2-5
CASSVAGTGGAYEQYF TGTGCCAGCAGCGTAGCCGGGACAGGCGGAGCCTACGAGCAGTACTTC TRBV9 TRBD1 NA TRBJ2-7
CASSLTPGGTEAFF TGTGCCAGCAGTTTAACCCCAGGGGGCACTGAAGCTTTCTTT TRBV27 TRBD1 NA TRBJ1-1
CASSSGAATNEKLFF TGCGCCAGCAGCTCAGGTGCCGCAACTAATGAAAAACTGTTTTTT TRBV5-1 NA once TRBJ1-4
CASSSGLAGGREQYF TGTGCCAGCAGCTCCGGACTAGCGGGGGGTCGGGAGCAGTACTTC TRBV7-2 TRBD2 NA TRBJ2-7
CASSPILAGGSEQYF TGTGCCAGCAGCCCCATACTAGCGGGAGGATCTGAGCAGTACTTC TRBV11-1 TRBD2 NA TRBJ2-7
CAWSSDLGGNQPQHF TGTGCCTGGAGTTCCGACTTGGGGGGGAATCAGCCCCAGCATTTT TRBV30 NA once TRBJ1-5
CASSDSTEAFF TGTGCCAGCAGCGACTCCACTGAAGCTTTCTTT TRBV7-9 NA NA TRBJ1-1
CASSVGGRYEQFF TGTGCCAGCAGCGTAGGAGGAAGGTATGAGCAGTTCTTC TRBV9 NA NA TRBJ2-1